The rows below give T cell receptor beta chains drawn from one sample of a study of blood T cell repertoires in COVID-19. Measured with immunoSEQ multiplex PCR; TCRdb has only the in-frame clones, and not every one. Of 90,000 to 110,000 clones in the sample, about three quarters are singletons; the top ten hold approximately 19%. Source material: peripheral blood. The receptors shown here come from a woman aged 70 to 79 with acute or convalescent COVID-19. CDR3s include the opening cysteine and the closing phenylalanine or tryptophan. The D gene is left open where the match is weak. Clone size appears in some rows only: once, few, many, or a class for an expanded clone.

d_gene: .; j_gene: TRBJ2-1; abundance: .; v_gene: TRBV3-1/TRBV3-2; CDR3aa: CASSLRGANEQFF; CDR3nt: TGTGCCAGCAGCCTCCGGGGGGCCAATGAGCAGTTCTTC
d_gene: .; j_gene: TRBJ1-2; abundance: .; v_gene: TRBV28; CDR3aa: CASVGAGYTF; CDR3nt: TGTGCCAGCGTTGGGGCCGGCTACACCTTC
d_gene: .; j_gene: TRBJ2-1; abundance: few; v_gene: TRBV11-2; CDR3aa: CASSSWTLPRDEQFF; CDR3nt: TGTGCCAGCAGCTCTTGGACTCTACCGAGGGATGAGCAGTTCTTC
d_gene: .; j_gene: TRBJ1-6; abundance: once; v_gene: TRBV2; CDR3aa: CASSGTVNSPLHF; CDR3nt: TGTGCCAGCAGTGGGACAGTCAATTCACCCCTCCACTTT
d_gene: .; j_gene: TRBJ2-2; abundance: .; v_gene: TRBV19; CDR3aa: CASSIARVNGELFF; CDR3nt: TGTGCCAGTAGTATAGCCAGGGTCAACGGGGAGCTGTTTTTT
d_gene: .; j_gene: TRBJ2-7; abundance: once; v_gene: TRBV11-3; CDR3aa: CASSQGGGQTYEQYF; CDR3nt: TGTGCCAGCAGTCAAGGGGGGGGCCAGACCTACGAGCAGTACTTC
d_gene: .; j_gene: TRBJ2-7; abundance: once; v_gene: TRBV5-4; CDR3aa: CASSPSIAYEQYF; CDR3nt: TGTGCCAGCAGCCCTTCCATAGCCTACGAGCAGTACTTC
d_gene: TRBD2; j_gene: TRBJ2-3; abundance: .; v_gene: TRBV12-5; CDR3aa: CASGRGGATDTQYF; CDR3nt: TGTGCTAGTGGTCGGGGGGGCGCGACAGATACGCAGTATTTT
d_gene: .; j_gene: TRBJ2-7; abundance: .; v_gene: TRBV6-5; CDR3aa: CASSIWGGHEQYF; CDR3nt: TGTGCCAGCAGTATCTGGGGCGGCCACGAGCAGTACTTC
d_gene: TRBD1; j_gene: TRBJ2-3; abundance: .; v_gene: TRBV18; CDR3aa: CASSPPSTGWADTQYF; CDR3nt: TGTGCCAGCTCACCACCGTCGACAGGGTGGGCAGATACGCAGTATTTT
d_gene: .; j_gene: TRBJ2-4; abundance: few; v_gene: TRBV5-4; CDR3aa: CASSPGGLAKNIQYF; CDR3nt: TGTGCCAGCAGCCCGGGGGGCCTAGCCAAAAACATTCAGTACTTC
d_gene: TRBD2; j_gene: TRBJ2-5; abundance: .; v_gene: TRBV3-1/TRBV3-2; CDR3aa: CASSQAAGGGRETQYF; CDR3nt: TGTGCCAGCAGCCAAGCTGCCGGGGGGGGAAGGGAGACCCAGTACTTC
d_gene: .; j_gene: TRBJ2-7; abundance: .; v_gene: TRBV7-9; CDR3aa: CASSQGGRQEQYF; CDR3nt: TGTGCCAGCAGCCAAGGAGGGCGACAGGAGCAGTACTTC
d_gene: .; j_gene: TRBJ2-1; abundance: .; v_gene: TRBV11-2; CDR3aa: CASSLETTRQFSSYNEQFF; CDR3nt: TGTGCCAGCAGCTTAGAAACCACGCGACAGTTCAGCTCCTACAATGAGCAGTTCTTC